This TCR beta chain derives from a study of blood T cells in healthy people across ages. Study-wide results and caveats: Comparison with aged donors showed that long-lived donors had more naive CD4+ cells and higher diversity. The diversity estimates, figures obtained from one million T cells, were considered underestimates.

Points on this clonotype: Its antigen remains unidentified.

The use of a sample-barcoded 5' primer and a J-beta primer mix characterized a second PCR of about 6 to 11 cycles. Each cDNA molecule was tagged by a template-switch adaptor that had 12 random nucleotides. TCRdb fed the 5' RACE reads into MiXCR, producing one record per CDR3 protein. This sample has some 1.7 million distinct CDR3 sequences, with roughly 27% found just once. Every sample gave at least 5.5 micrograms of total RNA when it was extracted. The TCR sequence derives from a woman under 40 in good health. Sequencing input: blood.

DNA of the CDR3: TGTGCCAGTATTGACAGGGATCAGAACTATGGCTACACCTTC. Residues: CASIDRDQNYGYTF. This chain links TRBV2 with TRBJ1-2; TRBD1 matches at 7 bases. Looked up from germline, CDR1 is SNHLY and CDR2 is FYNNEI. The CDR3 is made up of 14 amino acids. J gave up 2 bases and V 9 bases, and 9 bases lay outside the gene matches.